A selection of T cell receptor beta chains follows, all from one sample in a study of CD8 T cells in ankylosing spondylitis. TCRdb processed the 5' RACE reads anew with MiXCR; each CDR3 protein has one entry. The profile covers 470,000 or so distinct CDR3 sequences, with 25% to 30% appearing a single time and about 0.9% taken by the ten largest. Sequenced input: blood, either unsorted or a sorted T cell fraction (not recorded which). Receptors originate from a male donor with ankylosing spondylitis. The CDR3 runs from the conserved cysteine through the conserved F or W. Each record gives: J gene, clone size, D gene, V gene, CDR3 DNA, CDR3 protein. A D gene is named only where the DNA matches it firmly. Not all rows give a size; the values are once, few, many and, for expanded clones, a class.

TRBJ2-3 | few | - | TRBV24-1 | TGTGCCACCAGTGATAGGATTCCCTCGCGCACAGATACGCAGTATTTT | CATSDRIPSRTDTQYF
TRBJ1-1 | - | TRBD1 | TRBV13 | TGTGCCAGCAGCGGACGGACAGGGGGCGAGGGCACTGAAGCTTTCTTT | CASSGRTGGEGTEAFF
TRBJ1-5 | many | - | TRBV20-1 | TGCAGTGCTAGAGATCTCGGGCTCCCGGGAGGTCAGCCCCAGCATTTT | CSARDLGLPGGQPQHF
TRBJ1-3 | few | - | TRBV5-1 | TGCGCCAGCAGCTTATCCGGGGGCTCTGGAAACACCATATATTTT | CASSLSGGSGNTIYF
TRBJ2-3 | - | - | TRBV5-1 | TGCGCCAGCAGCCCTAGTCCCTCCGAAGATACGCAGTATTTT | CASSPSPSEDTQYF
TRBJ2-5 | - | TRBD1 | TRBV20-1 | TGCAGTGCCCGGGACAGGGTTTTGCAGACCCAGTACTTC | CSARDRVLQTQYF
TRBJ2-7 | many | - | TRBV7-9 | TGTGCCAGCAGCTTAGAATACGGGGACCACGAGCAGTACTTC | CASSLEYGDHEQYF
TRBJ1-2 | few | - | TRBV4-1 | TGCGCCAGCAGCCAAGAGCCCACTCCTGGCTATGGCTACACCTTC | CASSQEPTPGYGYTF
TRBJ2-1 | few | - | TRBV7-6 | TGTGCCAGCAGCCAAGTTTCCTACAGAGATGAGCAGTTCTTC | CASSQVSYRDEQFF
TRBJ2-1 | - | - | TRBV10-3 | TGTGCCATCAGTAAACAGCACGAATATGGACTCTACAATGAGCAGTTCTTC | CAISKQHEYGLYNEQFF
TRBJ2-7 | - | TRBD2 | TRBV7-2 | TGTGCCAGCAGCCCCCGGTTGGCTAGCGGGAGTCACGAGCAGTACTTC | CASSPRLASGSHEQYF
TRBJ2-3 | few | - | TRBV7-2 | TGTGCCAGCAGCTTAGACGGTAACACAGATATGCAGTATTTT | CASSLDGNTDMQYF
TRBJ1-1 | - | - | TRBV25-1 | TGTGCCAGCAGTGAACCCCGGGACGGGGACACTGAAGCTTTCTTT | CASSEPRDGDTEAFF
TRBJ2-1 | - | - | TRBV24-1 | TGTGCCACCAGCAGACTCGACTCCTACAATGAGCAGTTCTTC | CATSRLDSYNEQFF
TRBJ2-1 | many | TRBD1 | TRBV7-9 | TGTGCCAGTAGTTTCAGGGGGAGCTCCTACAATGAGCAGTTCTTC | CASSFRGSSYNEQFF
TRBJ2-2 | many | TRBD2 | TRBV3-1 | TGTGCCAGCAGCCCCCGACTAGCTGGCACCGGGGAGCTGTTTTTT | CASSPRLAGTGELFF
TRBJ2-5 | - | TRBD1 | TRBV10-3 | TGTGCCACTAACAGGGGCCGGGAGACCCAGTACTTC | CATNRGRETQYF
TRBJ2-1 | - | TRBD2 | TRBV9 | TGTGCCAGCAGCGTAGGGACTAGCGGGAGTAGGTATGAGCAGTTCTTC | CASSVGTSGSRYEQFF
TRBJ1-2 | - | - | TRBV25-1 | TGTGCCAGCAGTGAAATCGACAACGGCTTCGTAGGCTACACCTTC | CASSEIDNGFVGYTF
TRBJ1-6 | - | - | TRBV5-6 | TGTGCCAGCAGCTTCAACTTGGGACAAAATTCACCCCTCCACTTT | CASSFNLGQNSPLHF
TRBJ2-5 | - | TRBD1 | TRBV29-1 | TGCAGCGCCCTCCGGGACAGCCGATTTCAAGAGACCCAGTACTTC | CSALRDSRFQETQYF
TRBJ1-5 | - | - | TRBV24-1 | TGTGCCACCAGTGACCCCAGGAATGGGATGAGCAATCAGCCCCAGCATTTT | CATSDPRNGMSNQPQHF
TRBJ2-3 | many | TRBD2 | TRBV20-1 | TGCAGTGCCCCTAGACTAGCGGGAGGAGCAGATACGCAGTATTTT | CSAPRLAGGADTQYF
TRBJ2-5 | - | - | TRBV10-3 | TGTGCCATCAGTGCGACCCGTCAAGAGACCCAGTACTTC | CAISATRQETQYF
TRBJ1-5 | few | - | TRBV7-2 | TGTGCCAGCAGCCAACTCAGGGGTCAAGAACAGCCCCAGCATTTT | CASSQLRGQEQPQHF
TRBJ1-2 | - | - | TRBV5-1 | TGCGCCAGCAGCTCGGACGGACATGGCTACACCTTC | CASSSDGHGYTF
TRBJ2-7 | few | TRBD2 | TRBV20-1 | TGCAGTGCAAAAGCGGGACTTCTTTACGAGCAGTACTTC | CSAKAGLLYEQYF
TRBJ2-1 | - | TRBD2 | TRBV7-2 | TGTGCCAGCAGCTCTACACTAGCGGGAGGGAACAATGAGCAGTTCTTC | CASSSTLAGGNNEQFF
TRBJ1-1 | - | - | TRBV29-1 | TGCAGCGTTGAGGGCCCGAGGAGGAACACTGAAGCTTTCTTT | CSVEGPRRNTEAFF
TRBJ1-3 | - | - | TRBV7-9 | TGTGCCAGCAGCCGGGGACAAGGTCTCTCTGGAAACACCATATATTTT | CASSRGQGLSGNTIYF
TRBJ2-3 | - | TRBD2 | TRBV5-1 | TGCGCCAGCAGGGCGGCGGGAGGGCCAGGAGATACGCAGTATTTT | CASRAAGGPGDTQYF
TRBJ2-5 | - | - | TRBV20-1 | TGCAGGGTTGGCGGGTTACAAGAGACCCAGTACTTC | CRVGGLQETQYF
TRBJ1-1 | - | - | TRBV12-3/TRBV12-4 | TGTGCCAGCAGCCTTCAGACTGAAGCTTTCTTT | CASSLQTEAFF
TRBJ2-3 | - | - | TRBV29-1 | TGCAGCGTTGAAGATCCCATTTATCATAGCACAGATACGCAGTATTTT | CSVEDPIYHSTDTQYF
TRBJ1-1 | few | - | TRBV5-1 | TGCGCCAGCAGCTTGCCGGGGGGACAAGAAGCTTTCTTT | CASSLPGGQEAFF
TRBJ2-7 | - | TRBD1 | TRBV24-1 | TGTGCCACCAGTGATGCCGTGGGGACAGGCTCCTACGAGCAGTACTTC | CATSDAVGTGSYEQYF
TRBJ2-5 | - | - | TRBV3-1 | TGTGCCAGCAGCCCCGCCTCGGCAGTCCAAGAGACCCAGTACTTC | CASSPASAVQETQYF
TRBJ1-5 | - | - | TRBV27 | TGTGCCAGCCGCCCTATGGGGTGGGGCAATCAGCCCCAGCATTTT | CASRPMGWGNQPQHF